Below, one T cell receptor (beta chain) is given with its context. This sample is drawn from a study of cytomegalovirus exposure and HLA in healthy donors. The PCR made use of 60 Vbeta and 13 Jbeta primers. Profiled with immunoSEQ multiplex PCR; TCRdb holds only in-frame clones, not every one. The table lists 150,000 to 200,000 clones, over 65% of them singletons. CDR3 length: 16 residues. Germline CDR1 is SGHRS and CDR2 is YFSETQ. With V trimmed by 4 bases and J by 2 bases, 6 bases remained unmatched. Material for sequencing was PBMCs. The gene calls are TRBV5-1 and TRBJ2-2; 9 nucleotides agree with TRBD2. The receptor was isolated from a man between 18 and 29 years old in good health and CMV-seropositive. CDR3 in amino acids: CASSSSGGPNTGELFF. CDR3 in DNA: TGCGCCAGCAGCAGTAGCGGGGGCCCAAACACCGGGGAGCTGTTTTTT.